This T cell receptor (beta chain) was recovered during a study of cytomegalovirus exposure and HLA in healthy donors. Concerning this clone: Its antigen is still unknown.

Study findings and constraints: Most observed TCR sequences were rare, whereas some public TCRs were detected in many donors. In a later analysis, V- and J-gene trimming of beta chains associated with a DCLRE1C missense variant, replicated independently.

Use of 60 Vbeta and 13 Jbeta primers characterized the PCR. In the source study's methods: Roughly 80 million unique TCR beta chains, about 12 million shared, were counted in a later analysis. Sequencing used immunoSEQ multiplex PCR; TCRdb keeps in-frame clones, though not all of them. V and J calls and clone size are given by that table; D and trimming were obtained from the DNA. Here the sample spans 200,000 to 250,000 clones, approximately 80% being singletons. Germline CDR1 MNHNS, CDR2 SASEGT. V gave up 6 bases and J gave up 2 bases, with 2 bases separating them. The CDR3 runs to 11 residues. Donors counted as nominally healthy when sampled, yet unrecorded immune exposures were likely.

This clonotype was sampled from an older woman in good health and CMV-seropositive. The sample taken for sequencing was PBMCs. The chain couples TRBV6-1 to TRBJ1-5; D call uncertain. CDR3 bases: TGTGCCAGCAGCGGCAATCAGCCCCAGCATTTT. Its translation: CASSGNQPQHF.